The source of this TCR beta chain is a study of memory CD4+ T cells and cytomegalovirus serostatus. Study results and caveats: Of 150 to 200 reported CMV TCRbeta sequences, about 67 were found in memory CD4+ repertoires. The CMV-associated TCR signature appears largely within the CD4+ memory repertoire.

Generated by immunoSEQ multiplex PCR, the TCRdb table keeps only in-frame clones and is missing some. This sample has under 55,000 clones, with around 83% found just once. As to this clone: The antigen is undetermined.

Germline V gene sequence: CDR1 SGHVS, CDR2 FNYEAQ. V lost 1 base to trimming and J lost 6 bases, with 6 bases between them. This CDR3 comprises 13 residues. Single viable CD3+CD4+CD8-CD45RO+ cells were sorted as the memory CD4+ T cells. The sequenced material came from memory CD4+ T cells from blood. The receptor comes from an adult in good health and CMV-seropositive. The chain joins TRBV7-6 to TRBJ2-2; D unresolved. The CDR3 loop is CASSLGSPGELFF. CDR3 DNA: TGTGCCAGCAGCTTAGGGTCCCCCGGGGAGCTGTTTTTT.